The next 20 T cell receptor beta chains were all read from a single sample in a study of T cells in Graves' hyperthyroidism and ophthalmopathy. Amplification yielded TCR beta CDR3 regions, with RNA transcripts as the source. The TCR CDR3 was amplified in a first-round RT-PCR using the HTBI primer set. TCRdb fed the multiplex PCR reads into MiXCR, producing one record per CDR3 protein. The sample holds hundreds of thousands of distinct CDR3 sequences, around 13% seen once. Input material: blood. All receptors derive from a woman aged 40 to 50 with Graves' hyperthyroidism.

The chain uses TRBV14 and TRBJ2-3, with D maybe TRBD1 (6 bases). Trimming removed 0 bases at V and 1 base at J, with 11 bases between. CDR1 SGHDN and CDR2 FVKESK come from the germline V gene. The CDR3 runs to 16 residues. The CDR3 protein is CASSQDWGPGTDTQYF. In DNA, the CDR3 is TGTGCCAGCAGCCAAGATTGGGGGCCGGGCACAGATACGCAGTATTTT.

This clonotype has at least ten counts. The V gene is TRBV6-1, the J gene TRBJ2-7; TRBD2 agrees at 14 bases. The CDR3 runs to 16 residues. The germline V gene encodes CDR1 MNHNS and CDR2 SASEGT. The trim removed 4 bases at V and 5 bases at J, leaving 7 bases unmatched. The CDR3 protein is CASSVRLAGGRNEQYF. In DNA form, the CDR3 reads TGTGCCAGCAGTGTCCGACTAGCGGGAGGGAGGAACGAGCAGTACTTC.

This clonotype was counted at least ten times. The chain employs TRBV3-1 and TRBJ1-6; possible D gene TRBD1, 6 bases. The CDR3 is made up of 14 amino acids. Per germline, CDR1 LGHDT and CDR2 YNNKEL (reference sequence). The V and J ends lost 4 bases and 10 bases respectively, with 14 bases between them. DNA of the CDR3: TGTGCCAGCAGCCCCGGCAGGGGAAGCTCACCCCTCCACTTT. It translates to CASSPGRGSSPLHF.

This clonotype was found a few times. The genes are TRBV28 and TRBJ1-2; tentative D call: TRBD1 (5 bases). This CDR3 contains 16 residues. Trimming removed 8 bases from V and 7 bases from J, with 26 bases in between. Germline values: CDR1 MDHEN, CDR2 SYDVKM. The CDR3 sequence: CASDSQKQEKSSGYTF. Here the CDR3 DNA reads TGTGCCAGCGATTCACAAAAACAGGAAAAGAGTAGTGGCTACACCTTC.

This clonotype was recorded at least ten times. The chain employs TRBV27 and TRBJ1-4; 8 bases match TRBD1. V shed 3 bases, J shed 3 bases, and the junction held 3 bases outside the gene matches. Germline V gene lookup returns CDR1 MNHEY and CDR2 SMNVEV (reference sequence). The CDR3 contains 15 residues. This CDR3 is CASSFLQGANEKLFF. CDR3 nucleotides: TGTGCCAGCAGTTTCCTACAGGGGGCTAATGAAAAACTGTTTTTT.

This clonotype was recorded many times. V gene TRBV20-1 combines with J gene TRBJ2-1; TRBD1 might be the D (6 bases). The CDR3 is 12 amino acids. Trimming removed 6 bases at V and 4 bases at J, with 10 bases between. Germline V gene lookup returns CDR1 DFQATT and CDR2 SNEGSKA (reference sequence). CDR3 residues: CSATDSYNEQFF. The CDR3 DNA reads TGCAGTGCAACGGACAGTTACAATGAGCAGTTCTTC.

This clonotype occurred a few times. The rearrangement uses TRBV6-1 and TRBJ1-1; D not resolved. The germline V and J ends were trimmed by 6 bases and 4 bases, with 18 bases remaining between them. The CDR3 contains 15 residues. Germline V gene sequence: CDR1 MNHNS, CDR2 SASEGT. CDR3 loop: CASSRRSALSTEAFF. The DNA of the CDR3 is TGTGCCAGCAGCCGACGCTCAGCTCTGAGCACTGAAGCTTTCTTT.

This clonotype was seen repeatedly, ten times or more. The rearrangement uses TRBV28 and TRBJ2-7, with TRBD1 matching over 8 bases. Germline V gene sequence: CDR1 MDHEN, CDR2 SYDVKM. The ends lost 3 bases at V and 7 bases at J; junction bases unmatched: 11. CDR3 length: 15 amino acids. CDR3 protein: CASSFVGTGLREQYF. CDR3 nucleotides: TGTGCCAGCAGTTTCGTGGGGACAGGCCTTCGGGAGCAGTACTTC.

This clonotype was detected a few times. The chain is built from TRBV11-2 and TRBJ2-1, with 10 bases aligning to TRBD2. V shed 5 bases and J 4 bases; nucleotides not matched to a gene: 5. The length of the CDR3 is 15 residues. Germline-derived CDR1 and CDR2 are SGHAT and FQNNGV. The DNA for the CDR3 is TGTGCCAGCAGCCAAGCGGGAGGGCCTTACAATGAGCAGTTCTTC. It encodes CASSQAGGPYNEQFF.

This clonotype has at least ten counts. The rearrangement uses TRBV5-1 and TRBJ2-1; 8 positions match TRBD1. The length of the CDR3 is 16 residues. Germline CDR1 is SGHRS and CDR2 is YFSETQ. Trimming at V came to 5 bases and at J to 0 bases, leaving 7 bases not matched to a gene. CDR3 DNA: TGCGCCAGCAGTCTGGGACAGGCGAGCTCCTACAATGAGCAGTTCTTC. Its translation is CASSLGQASSYNEQFF. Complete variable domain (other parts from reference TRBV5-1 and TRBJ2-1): KAGVTQTPRYLIKTRGQQVTLSCSPISGHRSVSWYQQTPGQGLQFLFEYFSETQRNKGNFPGRFSGRQFSNSRSEMNVSTLELGDSALYLCASSLGQASSYNEQFFGPGTRLTVL.

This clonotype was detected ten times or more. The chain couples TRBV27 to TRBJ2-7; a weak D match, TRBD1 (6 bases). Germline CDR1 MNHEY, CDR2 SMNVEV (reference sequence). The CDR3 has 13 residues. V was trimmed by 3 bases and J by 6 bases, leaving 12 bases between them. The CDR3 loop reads CASSFSRGPEQYF. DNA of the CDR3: TGTGCCAGCAGTTTCTCCAGGGGTCCCGAGCAGTACTTC.

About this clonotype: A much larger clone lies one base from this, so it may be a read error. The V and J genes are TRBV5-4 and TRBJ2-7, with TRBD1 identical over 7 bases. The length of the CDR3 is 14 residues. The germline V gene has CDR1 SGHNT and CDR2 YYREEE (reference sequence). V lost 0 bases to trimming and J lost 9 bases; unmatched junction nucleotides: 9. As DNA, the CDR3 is TGTGCCAGCAGCTTGGAGACAGGGCTAGACGGGCAGTACTTC. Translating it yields CASSLETGLDGQYF.

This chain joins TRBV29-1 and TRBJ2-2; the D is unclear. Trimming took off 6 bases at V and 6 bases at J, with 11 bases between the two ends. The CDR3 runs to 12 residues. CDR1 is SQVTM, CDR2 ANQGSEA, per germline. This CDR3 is CSVPLGAGELFF. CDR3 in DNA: TGCAGCGTCCCGCTGGGCGCCGGGGAGCTGTTTTTT.

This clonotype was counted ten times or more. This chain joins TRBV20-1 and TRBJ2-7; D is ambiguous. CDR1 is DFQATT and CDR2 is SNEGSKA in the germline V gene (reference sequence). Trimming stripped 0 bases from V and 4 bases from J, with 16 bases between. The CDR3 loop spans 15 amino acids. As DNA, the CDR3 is TGCAGTGCTAGAGATCTTCGATCTGAGTTGTACGAGCAGTACTTC. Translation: CSARDLRSELYEQYF.

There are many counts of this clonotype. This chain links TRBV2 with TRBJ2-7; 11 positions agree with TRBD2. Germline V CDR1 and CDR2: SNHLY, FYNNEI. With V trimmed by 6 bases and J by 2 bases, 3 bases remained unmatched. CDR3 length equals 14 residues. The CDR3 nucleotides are TGTGCCAGCAGGGGGACTAGCGGCACCTACGAGCAGTACTTC. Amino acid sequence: CASRGTSGTYEQYF.

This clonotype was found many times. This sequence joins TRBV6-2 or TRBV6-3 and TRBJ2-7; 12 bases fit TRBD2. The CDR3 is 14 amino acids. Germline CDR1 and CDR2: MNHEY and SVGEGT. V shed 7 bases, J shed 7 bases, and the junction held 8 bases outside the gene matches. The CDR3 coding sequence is TGTGCCAGCAACCCTAGCGGGAGGGCCCGGGAGCAGTACTTC. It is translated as CASNPSGRAREQYF.

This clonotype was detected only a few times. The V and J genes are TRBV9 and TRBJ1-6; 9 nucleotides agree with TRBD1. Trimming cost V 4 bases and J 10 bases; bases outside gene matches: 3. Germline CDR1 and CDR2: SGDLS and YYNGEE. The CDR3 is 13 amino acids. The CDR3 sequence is CASSTDRGSPLHF. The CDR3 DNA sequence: TGTGCCAGCAGCACGGACAGGGGCTCACCCCTCCACTTT.

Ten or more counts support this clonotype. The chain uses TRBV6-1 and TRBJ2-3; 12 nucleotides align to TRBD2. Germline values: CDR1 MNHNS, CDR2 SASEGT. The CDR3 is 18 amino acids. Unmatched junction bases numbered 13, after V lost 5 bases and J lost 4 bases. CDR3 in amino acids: CASSYQASGRAVADTQYF. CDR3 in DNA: TGTGCCAGCAGTTACCAGGCTAGCGGGAGGGCCGTAGCAGATACGCAGTATTTT.

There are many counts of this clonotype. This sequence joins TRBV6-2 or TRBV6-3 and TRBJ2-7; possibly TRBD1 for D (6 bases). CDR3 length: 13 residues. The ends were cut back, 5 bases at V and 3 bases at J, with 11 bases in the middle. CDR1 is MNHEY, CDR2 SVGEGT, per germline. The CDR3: CASSTGNIYEQYF. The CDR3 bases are TGTGCCAGCAGTACAGGGAACATCTACGAGCAGTACTTC.

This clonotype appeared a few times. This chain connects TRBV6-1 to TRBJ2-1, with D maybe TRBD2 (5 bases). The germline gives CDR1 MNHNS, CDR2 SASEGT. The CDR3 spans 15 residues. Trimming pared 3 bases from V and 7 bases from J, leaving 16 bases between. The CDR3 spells CASSDSGVGPNEQFF. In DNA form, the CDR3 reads TGTGCCAGCAGTGACTCCGGGGTAGGCCCTAATGAGCAGTTCTTC.